This T cell receptor (beta chain) was recovered during a study of blood T cell repertoires in COVID-19. In the study overall: Acute and convalescent COVID-19 samples came from the United States, Italy and Spain.

This CDR3 is 17 amino acids long. V shed 0 bases, J shed 9 bases, and the junction held 13 bases outside the gene matches. Germline V gene lookup returns CDR1 MRHNA and CDR2 SNTAGT. Participants reported their clinical history, and cohort assignment relied on those reports. Sequenced by immunoSEQ multiplex PCR; TCRdb stores in-frame clones only, minus some. The sample shows hundreds of thousands of clones, about nine tenths of them seen only once. The chain employs TRBV6-4 and TRBJ2-3; TRBD2 matches 9 bases. This sequence originates from a man in his 60s who had recovered from COVID-19. Input material: PBMCs or T cells enriched from blood (not recorded which). The CDR3 coding sequence is TGTGCCAGCAGTGACTCGATCTCAGCGGGAGGCGTTGGGACGCAGTATTTT. This codes for CASSDSISAGGVGTQYF.